These 29 T cell receptor beta chains share one sample of origin, sequenced in a study of blood T cell repertoires in COVID-19. Sequenced by immunoSEQ multiplex PCR; TCRdb stores in-frame clones only, minus some. Among over 150,000 clones listed, roughly nine tenths were seen once. The sequenced material came from peripheral blood. The receptors come from a man aged 50 to 60 with acute or convalescent COVID-19.

The chain has TRBV27 and TRBJ2-7; TRBD1 aligns across 11 bases. V lost 4 bases and J lost 3; bases outside the gene matches: 11. This CDR3 region has 17 residues. In germline, CDR1 is MNHEY, CDR2 SMNVEV (reference sequence). This CDR3 is CASSSVSGTGGYYEQYF. The CDR3 bases are TGTGCCAGCAGTTCAGTTTCCGGGACAGGGGGTTACTACGAGCAGTACTTC.

This clone has a single count. V gene TRBV14 combines with J gene TRBJ1-1; D call uncertain. Deletions cut 3 bases from V and 1 base from J, with 6 bases between. The germline V gene encodes CDR1 SGHDN and CDR2 FVKESK. The CDR3 length is 13 residues. The DNA for the CDR3 is TGTGCCAGCAGCCACAACAGGAACACTGAAGCTTTCTTT. It translates to CASSHNRNTEAFF.

The chain couples TRBV28 to TRBJ2-1; D remains ambiguous. Trimming removed 4 bases from V and 3 bases from J, with 10 bases in between. This CDR3 is built from 14 residues. Germline loops: CDR1 MDHEN, CDR2 SYDVKM. CDR3 DNA: TGTGCCAGCAGTTACCCCGAGCGCTACAATGAGCAGTTCTTC. Encoded protein: CASSYPERYNEQFF.

V usage is TRBV7-3 and J usage is TRBJ2-3; weak D call: TRBD2 (6 bases). The germline gives CDR1 SGHTA, CDR2 FQGTGA. The CDR3 is 13 residues long. V lost 6 bases and J 1 base, leaving 8 bases between the germline ends. The chain's CDR3 is CASRAGRTDTQYF. DNA of the CDR3: TGTGCCAGCAGGGCGGGGCGCACAGATACGCAGTATTTT.

The genes are TRBV9 and TRBJ1-5; maybe TRBD1 (5 bases). The germline V gene has CDR1 SGDLS and CDR2 YYNGEE. The CDR3 runs 15 residues. With 3 bases removed from V and 6 bases from J, the gap between germline ends came to 16 bases. The CDR3 nucleotides read TGTGCCAGCAGCGGAACCGGGACTTGGGGTCAGCCCCAGCATTTT. It is translated as CASSGTGTWGQPQHF.

The chain carries TRBV5-5 and TRBJ2-1, with 9 bases fitting TRBD2. The CDR3 consists of 16 residues. The trim removed 1 base at V and 6 bases at J, leaving 8 bases unmatched. The V gene's germline CDR1 is SGHKS and CDR2 YYEKEE (reference sequence). This chain's CDR3 is CASSLRVLAGVNEQFF. DNA of the CDR3: TGTGCCAGCAGCTTGAGGGTTTTAGCGGGAGTCAATGAGCAGTTCTTC.

This rearrangement joins TRBV27 to TRBJ2-7, with 8 bases lining up with TRBD1. The CDR3 is 16 amino acids. Unmatched junction bases numbered 6, after V lost 2 bases and J lost 0 bases. Per germline, CDR1 MNHEY and CDR2 SMNVEV (reference sequence). The CDR3 coding sequence is TGTGCCAGCAGTTTACACATGACAGGGGACTCCTACGAGCAGTACTTC. Protein: CASSLHMTGDSYEQYF.

V usage is TRBV28 and J usage is TRBJ1-4, with D maybe TRBD1 (6 bases). Germline lookup yields CDR1 MDHEN and CDR2 SYDVKM. Trimming left V 5 bases short and J 5 bases short, with 9 bases between. This CDR3 spans 13 amino acids. CDR3 sequence reads: CASSPRGNEKLFF. The CDR3 nucleotides read TGTGCCAGCAGTCCCAGGGGCAATGAAAAACTGTTTTTT.

The V call is TRBV11-3, the J call TRBJ2-3, with TRBD2 matching 11 bases. This CDR3 has 15 amino acids. The J segment lost 3 bases and the V segment lost 6 bases, leaving 5 bases of the junction unmatched. Germline CDR1 and CDR2: SGHNT and YENEEA. The CDR3 region is CASSFSGGATDTQYF. In DNA form, the CDR3 reads TGTGCCAGCAGTTTTAGCGGGGGGGCAACAGATACGCAGTATTTT.

The chain links TRBV19 to TRBJ2-3; the D gene is possibly TRBD2 (5 bases). The CDR3 spans 14 residues. CDR1 and CDR2 from the germline V gene are LNHDA and SQIVND (reference sequence). Trimming pared 11 bases from V and 5 bases from J, leaving 20 bases between. The CDR3 bases are TGTGCCTCCACATGGGGAGAGGCGGGAGATACGCAGTATTTT. It yields the protein CASTWGEAGDTQYF.

V and J are TRBV19 and TRBJ2-3; D uncertain. The germline V gene has CDR1 LNHDA and CDR2 SQIVND (reference sequence). V was shortened by 4 bases and J by 2 bases, with 16 bases between the two germline ends. The CDR3 consists of 16 residues. The DNA of the CDR3 is TGTGCCAGTAGTAGTTCTGAGTTACGGTACACAGATACGCAGTATTTT. It is translated as CASSSSELRYTDTQYF.

V usage is TRBV13 and J usage is TRBJ1-3, with TRBD1 identical over 8 bases. CDR3 size: 16 residues. J gave up 0 bases and V 1 base, and 2 bases lay outside the gene matches. Germline loops: CDR1 PRHDT, CDR2 FYEKMQ (reference sequence). The CDR3 sequence: CASSLAGQDSGNTIYF. CDR3 coding DNA: TGTGCCAGCAGCTTAGCGGGACAGGACTCTGGAAACACCATATATTTT. Complete variable domain (other parts from reference TRBV13 and TRBJ1-3): AAGVIQSPRHLIKEKRETATLKCYPIPRHDTVYWYQQGPGQDPQFLISFYEKMQSDKGSIPDRFSAQQFSDYHSELNMSSLELGDSALYFCASSLAGQDSGNTIYFGEGSWLTVV.

The chain uses TRBV7-2 and TRBJ2-7; D not certain. This CDR3 comprises 14 residues. V was cut by 7 bases and J by 1 base, with 14 bases left in between. Germline V gene lookup returns CDR1 SGHTA and CDR2 FQGNSA. The CDR3 coding sequence is TGTGCCAGCAAAAAAATGAGGTCTTCCTACGAGCAGTACTTC. This translates into CASKKMRSSYEQYF.

This rearrangement joins TRBV6-5 to TRBJ2-1, with 7 bases lining up with TRBD1. Per the germline V gene, CDR1 is MNHEY and CDR2 is SVGAGI. The CDR3 is 13 residues long. The junction had 7 bases not matched to a gene; V was cut back by 2 bases and J by 12 bases. The CDR3 loop reads CASSYPGRQGQFF. Here the CDR3 DNA reads TGTGCCAGCAGTTACCCAGGGCGACAGGGGCAGTTCTTC.

As regards this clone: Additional DNA sequences in this sample encode the identical CDR3. The rearrangement uses TRBV6-4 and TRBJ2-3; TRBD2 aligns across 8 bases. CDR1 is MRHNA and CDR2 is SNTAGT in the germline V gene. There are 14 residues in the CDR3. The V segment lost 3 bases and the J segment 5 bases; nucleotides outside the gene matches: 4. CDR3 residues: CASSEGLAGDTQYF. In DNA, the CDR3 is TGTGCCAGCAGTGAAGGGCTAGCGGGAGATACGCAGTATTTT.

The chain joins TRBV7-2 to TRBJ1-2, with 10 nucleotides matching TRBD1. Losses at the gene ends were 0 bases for V and 8 bases for J; bases not matched to a gene: 9. There are 16 residues in the CDR3. Germline values: CDR1 SGHTA, CDR2 FQGNSA. The CDR3 is CASSLAGTGEDWGYTF. As DNA, the CDR3 is TGTGCCAGCAGCTTAGCAGGGACAGGGGAAGATTGGGGCTACACCTTC.

This sequence joins TRBV7-2 and TRBJ2-3; 10 bases match TRBD2. The CDR3 is 14 residues long. Germline trimming cut 1 base from V and 5 bases from J; bases unmatched to any gene: 0. Germline V CDR1 and CDR2: SGHTA, FQGNSA. DNA for the CDR3: TGTGCCAGCAGCTTAGTAGCGGGAGGAGATACGCAGTATTTT. As protein: CASSLVAGGDTQYF.

This clone was recorded only once. The chain employs TRBV28 and TRBJ1-3; perhaps TRBD1 as D (6 bases). Germline V gene sequence: CDR1 MDHEN, CDR2 SYDVKM. The CDR3 length is 17 residues. Trimming pared 4 bases from V and 4 bases from J, leaving 20 bases between. This CDR3 reads CASSYGYFGGSGNTIYF. The CDR3 DNA follows: TGTGCCAGCAGTTACGGGTATTTTGGGGGCTCGGGAAACACCATATATTTT.

The chain joins TRBV3-1 (or the pseudogene TRBV3-2) to TRBJ1-5; the D gene is possibly TRBD1 (6 bases). Germline CDR1 is LGHDT and CDR2 is YNNKEL (reference sequence). The CDR3 is 14 residues long. Trimming removed 0 bases at V and 9 bases at J, with 12 bases between. The CDR3 here is CASSQDIGTLPQHF. CDR3 DNA: TGTGCCAGCAGCCAAGATATAGGGACACTGCCCCAGCATTTT.

The chain has TRBV7-3 and TRBJ2-6; TRBD2 agrees at 9 bases. V lost 5 bases, J lost 3 bases, and 8 bases stayed unmatched. Per the germline V gene, CDR1 is SGHTA and CDR2 is FQGTGA. This CDR3 comprises 17 residues. The CDR3 DNA reads TGTGCCAGCAGCCTAGCGGGACGCGTCTTTGGGGCCAACGTCCTGACTTTC. It is translated as CASSLAGRVFGANVLTF.

The chain carries TRBV28 and TRBJ1-1, with 7 bases lining up with TRBD1. The CDR3 totals 16 residues. In germline, CDR1 is MDHEN, CDR2 SYDVKM. The V gene end was trimmed by 5 bases and the J gene end by 3 bases; junction bases not matched to a gene: 12. The CDR3 spells CASSSTGAKRDTEAFF. For the CDR3, the DNA is TGTGCCAGCAGTAGCACAGGGGCAAAAAGGGACACTGAAGCTTTCTTT.

V is TRBV7-3 and J is TRBJ2-3; 7 positions agree with TRBD2. Trimming at V came to 5 bases and at J to 6 bases, leaving 5 bases not matched to a gene. CDR3 length equals 13 residues. CDR1 and CDR2 (germline): SGHTA, FQGTGA. CDR3 protein: CASSMTSLDTQYF. The DNA of the CDR3 is TGTGCCAGCAGCATGACTAGCTTGGATACGCAGTATTTT.

The chain employs TRBV27 and TRBJ2-1; D gene uncertain. With 5 bases removed from V and 5 bases from J, the gap between germline ends came to 16 bases. Germline V CDR1 and CDR2: MNHEY, SMNVEV (reference sequence). The CDR3 sequence is 15 residues long. CDR3 in amino acids: CASSLSPEFDNEQFF. The DNA of the CDR3 is TGTGCCAGCAGTCTGTCCCCGGAGTTCGACAATGAGCAGTTCTTC.

This clone has more than one count but fewer than ten. The chain has TRBV5-4 and TRBJ2-7, with 7 bases matching TRBD2. The CDR3 loop spans 15 amino acids. The germline CDR1 and CDR2 sequences are SGHNT and YYREEE (reference sequence). V gave up 3 bases and J gave up 1 base; unmatched junction bases: 7. The CDR3 is CASSSRTGGSYEQYF. The CDR3 nucleotides are TGTGCCAGCAGCTCCCGGACCGGGGGGTCCTACGAGCAGTACTTC.

V gene TRBV3-1 (or the pseudogene TRBV3-2) combines with J gene TRBJ2-7; TRBD2 matches 16 bases. Losses at the gene ends were 4 bases for V and 7 bases for J; bases not matched to a gene: 10. CDR1 LGHDT and CDR2 YNNKEL come from the germline V gene (reference sequence). The CDR3 totals 17 residues. CDR3 protein: CASSLGTSGRAAKEQYF. CDR3 in DNA: TGTGCCAGCAGCCTGGGGACTAGCGGGAGGGCCGCGAAAGAGCAGTACTTC.

A few counts support this clone. V usage is TRBV11-2 and J usage is TRBJ1-5, with TRBD1 matching 7 bases. Germline V lookup: CDR1 SGHAT, CDR2 FQNNGV. V lost 0 bases to trimming and J lost 6 bases; unmatched junction nucleotides: 5. This CDR3 has 15 amino acids. The CDR3 DNA sequence: TGTGCCAGCAGCTTAGATGAGAACAGGGGTCAGCCCCAGCATTTT. This codes for CASSLDENRGQPQHF.

The V call is TRBV6-1, the J call TRBJ1-2; TRBD1 agrees at 9 bases. CDR3 length equals 16 residues. Germline V gives CDR1 MNHNS, CDR2 SASEGT. After removal of 2 bases from V and 7 bases from J, the junction contained 11 bases not matched to a gene. CDR3 sequence (DNA): TGTGCCAGCAGTGAAACAGGGGGCGACCAATGGATTGGCTACACCTTC. Protein product: CASSETGGDQWIGYTF.

This clone has just one count. The rearrangement uses TRBV7-6 and TRBJ2-1; tentative D call: TRBD1 (5 bases). Germline V gene data show CDR1 as SGHVS and CDR2 as FNYEAQ. The CDR3 totals 14 residues. V lost 5 bases and J 4 bases, leaving 12 bases between the germline ends. The CDR3: CASSGQEAYNEQFF. For the CDR3, the DNA is TGTGCCAGCAGCGGACAAGAGGCTTACAATGAGCAGTTCTTC.

CDR3 sequence reads: CASCPQGIFGYTF. CDR3 coding DNA: TGTGCCAGCTGCCCACAGGGAATATTTGGCTACACCTTC. The chain links TRBV12-3 or TRBV12-4 to TRBJ1-2, with a possible D match to TRBD1 (6 bases). Trimming shortened V by 8 bases and J by 7 bases, and 17 bases separated the two germline ends. The length of the CDR3 is 13 residues.